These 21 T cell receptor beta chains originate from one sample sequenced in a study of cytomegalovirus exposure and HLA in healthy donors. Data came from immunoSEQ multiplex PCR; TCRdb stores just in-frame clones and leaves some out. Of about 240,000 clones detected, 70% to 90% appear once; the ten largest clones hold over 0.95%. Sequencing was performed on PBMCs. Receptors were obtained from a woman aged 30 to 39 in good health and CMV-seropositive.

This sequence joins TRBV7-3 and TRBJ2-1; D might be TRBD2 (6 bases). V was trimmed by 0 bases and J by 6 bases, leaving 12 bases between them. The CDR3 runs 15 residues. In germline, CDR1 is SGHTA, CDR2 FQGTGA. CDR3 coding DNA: TGTGCCAGCAGCTTAACATCCCAGCGGGCCAATGAGCAGTTCTTC. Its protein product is CASSLTSQRANEQFF.

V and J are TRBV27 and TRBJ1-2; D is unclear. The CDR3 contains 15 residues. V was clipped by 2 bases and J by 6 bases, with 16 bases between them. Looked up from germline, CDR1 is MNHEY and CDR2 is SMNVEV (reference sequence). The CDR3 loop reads CASSLGGRRSDGYTF. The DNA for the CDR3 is TGTGCCAGCAGTTTAGGAGGGAGGCGTTCGGATGGCTACACCTTC.

CDR3 sequence reads: CASSGLAGAVGNTEAFF. In nucleotides, the CDR3 is TGCGCCAGCAGCGGACTCGCAGGCGCCGTGGGAAACACTGAAGCTTTCTTT. This rearrangement joins TRBV5-1 to TRBJ1-1; D gene unclear. The CDR3 spans 17 residues. Germline CDR1 reads SGHRS; CDR2 reads YFSETQ. V lost 4 bases, J lost 2 bases, and 21 bases lay in between.

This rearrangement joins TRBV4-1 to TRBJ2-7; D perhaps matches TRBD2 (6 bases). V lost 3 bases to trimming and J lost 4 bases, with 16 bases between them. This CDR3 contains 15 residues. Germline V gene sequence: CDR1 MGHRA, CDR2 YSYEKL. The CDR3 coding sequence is TGCGCCAGCAGCCAGATTGGGACTCGTTCTTACGAGCAGTACTTC. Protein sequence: CASSQIGTRSYEQYF.

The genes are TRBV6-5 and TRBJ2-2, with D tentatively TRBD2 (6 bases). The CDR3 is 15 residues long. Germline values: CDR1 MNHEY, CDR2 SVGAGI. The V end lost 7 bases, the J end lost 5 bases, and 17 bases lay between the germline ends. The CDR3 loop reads CASTFWAGRTGELFF. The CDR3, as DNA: TGTGCCAGCACCTTTTGGGCAGGGAGGACCGGGGAGCTGTTTTTT.

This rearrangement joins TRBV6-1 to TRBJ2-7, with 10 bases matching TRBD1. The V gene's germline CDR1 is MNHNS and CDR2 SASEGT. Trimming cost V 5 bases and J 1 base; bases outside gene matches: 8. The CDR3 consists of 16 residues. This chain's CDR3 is CASSKGQGGVSYEQYF. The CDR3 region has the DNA TGTGCCAGCAGTAAAGGACAGGGGGGTGTATCCTACGAGCAGTACTTC.

CDR3 in amino acids: CASTARRAGTEAFF. CDR3 bases: TGTGCCAGCACCGCACGCCGGGCGGGCACTGAAGCTTTCTTT. The chain has TRBV6-1 and TRBJ1-1; the D is unclear. The CDR3 contains 14 residues. Germline V gives CDR1 MNHNS, CDR2 SASEGT. The V gene lost 7 bases and the J gene lost 4 bases, with 16 bases spanning the gap.

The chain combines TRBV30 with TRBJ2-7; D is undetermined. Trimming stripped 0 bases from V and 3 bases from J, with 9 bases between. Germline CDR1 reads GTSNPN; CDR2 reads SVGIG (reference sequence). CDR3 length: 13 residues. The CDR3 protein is CAWSVIVNYEQYF. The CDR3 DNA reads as TGTGCCTGGAGTGTAATCGTAAACTACGAGCAGTACTTC.

The DNA of the CDR3 is TGTGCCACCGGGACTAGCGGGAGGGCCGGGGAGACCCAGTACTTC. It specifies CATGTSGRAGETQYF. The rearrangement joins TRBV2 to TRBJ2-5; 16 nucleotides agree with TRBD2. V was clipped by 10 bases and J by 5 bases; unmatched bases: 7. This CDR3 has 15 amino acids. Germline assignment: CDR1 SNHLY and CDR2 FYNNEI.

Here the CDR3 reads CAWSPLRDEQYF. CDR3 nucleotides: TGTGCCTGGAGTCCTCTCCGCGACGAGCAGTACTTC. The chain recombines TRBV30 with TRBJ2-7; D not certain. Germline CDR1 and CDR2: GTSNPN and SVGIG (reference sequence). This CDR3 is built from 12 residues. Trimming stripped 2 bases from V and 5 bases from J, with 10 bases between.

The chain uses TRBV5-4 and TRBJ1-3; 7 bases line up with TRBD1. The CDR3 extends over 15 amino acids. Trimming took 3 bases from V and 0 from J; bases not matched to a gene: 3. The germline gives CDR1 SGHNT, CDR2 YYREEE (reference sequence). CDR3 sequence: CASSSGQSSGNTIYF. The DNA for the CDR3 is TGTGCCAGCAGCTCGGGACAGAGCTCTGGAAACACCATATATTTT.

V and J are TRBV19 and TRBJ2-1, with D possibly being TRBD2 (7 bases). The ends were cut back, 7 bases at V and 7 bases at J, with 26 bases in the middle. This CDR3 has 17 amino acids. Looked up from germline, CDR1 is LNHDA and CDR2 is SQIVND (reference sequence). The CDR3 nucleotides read TGTGCCAGTACCCCCCCGGGGGGCCCATCCACCACAAATGAGCAGTTCTTC. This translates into CASTPPGGPSTTNEQFF.

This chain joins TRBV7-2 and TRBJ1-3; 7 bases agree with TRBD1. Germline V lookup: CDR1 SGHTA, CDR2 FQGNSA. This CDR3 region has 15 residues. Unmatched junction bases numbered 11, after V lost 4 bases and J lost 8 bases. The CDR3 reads CASSYDREYFYTIYF. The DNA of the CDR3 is TGTGCCAGCAGCTACGACAGGGAGTATTTTTACACCATATATTTT.

The CDR3 is CASRLPGQGADTQYF. Written as DNA, the CDR3 is TGCGCCAGCAGGCTTCCGGGACAGGGGGCAGATACGCAGTATTTT. The V and J genes are TRBV5-1 and TRBJ2-3; 11 bases are shared with TRBD1. The CDR3 has 15 amino acids. Losses at the gene ends were 5 bases for V and 4 bases for J; bases not matched to a gene: 6. The germline V gene encodes CDR1 SGHRS and CDR2 YFSETQ.

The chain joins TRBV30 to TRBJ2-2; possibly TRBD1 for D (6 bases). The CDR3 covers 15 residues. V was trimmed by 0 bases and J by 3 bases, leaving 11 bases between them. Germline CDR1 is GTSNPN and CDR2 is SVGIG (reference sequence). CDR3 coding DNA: TGTGCCTGGAGTGTTGGGGCAGGGGACACCGGGGAGCTGTTTTTT. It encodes CAWSVGAGDTGELFF. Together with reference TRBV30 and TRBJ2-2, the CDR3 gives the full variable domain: SQTIHQWPATLVQPVGSPLSLECTVEGTSNPNLYWYRQAAGRGLQLLFYSVGIGQISSEVPQNLSASRPQDRQFILSSKKLLLSDSGFYLCAWSVGAGDTGELFFGEGSRLTVL.

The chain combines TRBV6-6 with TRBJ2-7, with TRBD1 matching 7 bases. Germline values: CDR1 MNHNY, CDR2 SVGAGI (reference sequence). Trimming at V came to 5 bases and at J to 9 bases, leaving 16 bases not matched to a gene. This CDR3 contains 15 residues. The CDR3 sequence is CASSPQTGTARWQYF. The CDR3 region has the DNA TGTGCCAGCAGTCCCCAGACAGGGACGGCTAGGTGGCAGTACTTC.

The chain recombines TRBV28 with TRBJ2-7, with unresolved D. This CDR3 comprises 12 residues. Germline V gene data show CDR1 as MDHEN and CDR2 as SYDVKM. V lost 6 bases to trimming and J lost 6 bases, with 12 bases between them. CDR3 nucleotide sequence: TGTGCCAGCAGCTATATTCCAGGCGAGCAGTACTTC. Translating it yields CASSYIPGEQYF.

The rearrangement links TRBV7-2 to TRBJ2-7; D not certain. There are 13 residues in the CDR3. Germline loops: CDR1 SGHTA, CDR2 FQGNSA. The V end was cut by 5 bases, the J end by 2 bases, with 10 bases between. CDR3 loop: CASSHGRTYEQYF. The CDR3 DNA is TGTGCCAGCAGCCATGGCAGAACCTACGAGCAGTACTTC. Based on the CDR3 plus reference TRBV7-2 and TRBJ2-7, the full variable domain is GAGVSQSPSNKVTEKGKDVELRCDPISGHTALYWYRQSLGQGLEFLIYFQGNSAPDKSGLPSDRFSAERTGGSVSTLTIQRTQQEDSAVYLCASSHGRTYEQYFGPGTRLTVT.

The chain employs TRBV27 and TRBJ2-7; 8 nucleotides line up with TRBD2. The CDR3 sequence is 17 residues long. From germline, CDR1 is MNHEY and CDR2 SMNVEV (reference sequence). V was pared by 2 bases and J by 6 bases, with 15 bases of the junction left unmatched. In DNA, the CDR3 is TGTGCCAGCAGTTTAGGTTTAGCGGGGCCCCTACCCCTCGAGCAGTACTTC. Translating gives CASSLGLAGPLPLEQYF.

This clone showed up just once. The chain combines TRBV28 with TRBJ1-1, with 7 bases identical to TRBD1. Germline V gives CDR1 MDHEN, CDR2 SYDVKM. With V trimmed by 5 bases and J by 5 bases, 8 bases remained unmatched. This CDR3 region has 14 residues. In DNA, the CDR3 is TGTGCCAGCAGTGCCGGGACAGCCCTTACTGAAGCTTTCTTT. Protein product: CASSAGTALTEAFF.

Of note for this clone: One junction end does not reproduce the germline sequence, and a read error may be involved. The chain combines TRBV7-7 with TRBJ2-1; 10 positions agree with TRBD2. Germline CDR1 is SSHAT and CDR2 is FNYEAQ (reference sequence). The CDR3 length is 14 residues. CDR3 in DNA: TGTGCTAGCAGCTCTAGCGGGAGTAGGAATGAGCAGTTCTTC. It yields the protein CASSSSGSRNEQFF. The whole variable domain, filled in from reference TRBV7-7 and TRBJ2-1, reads GAGVSQSPRYKVTKRGQDVTLRCDPISSHATLYWYQQALGQGPEFLTYFNYEAQPDKSGLPSDRFSAERPEGSISTLTIQRTEQRDSAMYRCASSSSGSRNEQFFGPGTRLTVL.